Listed here are 19 T cell receptor beta chains from one sample, sequenced in a study of beta chain features in type 1 diabetes. The whole isolated RNA underwent reverse transcription, so sequencing captured expressed TCRB transcripts. Assay used: immunoSEQ multiplex PCR; TCRdb lists only in-frame clones, some missing. The sample has about 300,000 clones; roughly 8% are singletons. Sequencing input: central memory CD4+ T cells from blood. The origin of the receptors is a woman younger than 30 in good health.

Only a few counts were recorded for this clone. V is TRBV18 and J is TRBJ2-5; D unresolved. The CDR3 is 13 residues long. Trimming took 4 bases from V and 1 from J, leaving 7 bases between them. The germline V gene has CDR1 KGHSH and CDR2 LQKENI. CDR3 residues: CASSRVFQETQYF. The CDR3 DNA reads as TGTGCCAGCTCACGGGTTTTCCAAGAGACCCAGTACTTC.

This clone has just a few counts. The V and J genes are TRBV4-3 and TRBJ1-4; no reliable D call. Germline CDR1 reads LGHNA; CDR2 reads YSLEER. The CDR3 spans 13 residues. V shed 3 bases and J shed 5 bases, with 7 bases lying between them. Here the CDR3 reads CASSHLTNEKLFF. The CDR3 bases are TGCGCCAGCAGCCACCTAACCAATGAAAAACTGTTTTTT.

At least ten counts were recorded for this clone. The chain combines TRBV7-9 with TRBJ1-3, with unresolved D. Germline-derived CDR1 and CDR2 are SEHNR and FQNEAQ (reference sequence). The germline V and J ends were trimmed by 1 base and 4 bases, with 5 bases remaining between them. The CDR3 covers 13 residues. CDR3 in DNA: TGTGCCAGCAGCTTAGATCCGGGAAACACCATATATTTT. Translated, it gives CASSLDPGNTIYF.

This chain uses TRBV11-2 with TRBJ1-4, with D tentatively TRBD1 (5 bases). Trimming left V 10 bases short and J 7 bases short, with 13 bases between. CDR3 length: 12 amino acids. Germline CDR1 is SGHAT and CDR2 is FQNNGV. As DNA, the CDR3 is TGTGCCACCCAGGGCTATGGTGAAAAACTGTTTTTT. Protein product: CATQGYGEKLFF.

V usage is TRBV11-3 and J usage is TRBJ2-1; no clear D. V dropped 0 bases and J dropped 10 bases, with 10 bases sitting between them. The CDR3 sequence is 13 residues long. CDR1 is SGHNT and CDR2 is YENEEA in the germline V gene. The DNA for the CDR3 is TGTGCCAGCAGCTTAGATGTGTCTGGGGAGCAGTTCTTC. Amino acid sequence: CASSLDVSGEQFF.

This chain uses TRBV18 with TRBJ2-7; D may be TRBD1 (5 bases). This CDR3 spans 14 amino acids. Germline CDR1 reads KGHSH; CDR2 reads LQKENI. The ends were cut back, 1 base at V and 5 bases at J, with 12 bases in the middle. CDR3 sequence reads: CASSPLARADEQYF. The DNA for the CDR3 is TGTGCCAGCTCACCACTGGCCAGGGCCGACGAGCAGTACTTC.

The J gene is TRBJ2-2, the V gene TRBV7-2; D unresolved. Trimming shortened V by 4 bases and J by 5 bases, and 11 bases separated the two germline ends. CDR3 length: 14 residues. Per the germline V gene, CDR1 is SGHTA and CDR2 is FQGNSA. The CDR3 loop reads CASSSLSATGELFF. Here the CDR3 DNA reads TGTGCCAGCAGCTCCCTAAGCGCTACCGGGGAGCTGTTTTTT.

Only a few counts were recorded for this clone. This chain connects TRBV18 to TRBJ2-1, with 7 bases that match TRBD1. The CDR3 contains 14 residues. With 2 bases clipped from V and 14 bases from J, the junction kept 12 bases outside the gene matches. Looked up from germline, CDR1 is KGHSH and CDR2 is LQKENI. The CDR3 DNA follows: TGTGCCAGCTCACCAGCAACAGGACAGGATTCCAAGTTCTTC. Translation gives CASSPATGQDSKFF.

This clone has a handful of counts. This chain connects TRBV25-1 to TRBJ2-1, with D possibly TRBD2 on 6 matching bases. The CDR3 loop spans 14 amino acids. CDR1 MGHDK and CDR2 SYGVNS come from the germline V gene. The ends were cut back, 2 bases at V and 4 bases at J, with 9 bases in the middle. CDR3 coding DNA: TGTGCCAGCAGTGAACGGGGGACTTACAATGAGCAGTTCTTC. Translation: CASSERGTYNEQFF.

This clone was seen a few times. The chain couples TRBV18 to TRBJ2-7, with 10 bases that match TRBD2. The germline V gene encodes CDR1 KGHSH and CDR2 LQKENI. CDR3 size: 15 residues. The V and J ends lost 6 bases and 0 bases, in that order; junction bases with no gene match: 5. The CDR3 DNA reads as TGTGCCAGCTCCCGCGAGCGGGAGGGCTCCTACGAGCAGTACTTC. Translated: CASSREREGSYEQYF.

This chain uses TRBV5-4 with TRBJ2-7; 7 bases map to TRBD1. CDR1 SGHNT and CDR2 YYREEE come from the germline V gene (reference sequence). The length of the CDR3 is 13 residues. J was trimmed by 4 bases and V by 3 bases; bases with no gene match: 4. CDR3: CASSSGQIYEQYF. CDR3 sequence (DNA): TGTGCCAGCAGCTCGGGACAGATATACGAGCAGTACTTC.

This clone was counted between two and nine times. This chain joins TRBV6-5 and TRBJ2-1; D assignment may be TRBD1 or TRBD2 (5 bases each). The V end lost 0 bases, the J end lost 6 bases, and 12 bases lay between the germline ends. Germline V lookup: CDR1 MNHEY, CDR2 SVGAGI. The CDR3 extends over 15 amino acids. The CDR3 spells CASSYSRGTANEQFF. In DNA form, the CDR3 reads TGTGCCAGCAGTTACTCCCGGGGCACCGCCAATGAGCAGTTCTTC.

This clone was detected only a few times. The chain combines TRBV4-3 with TRBJ2-3; D not certain. The CDR3 runs 14 residues. CDR1 and CDR2 from the germline V gene are LGHNA and YSLEER. V was trimmed by 1 base and J by 4 bases, leaving 9 bases between them. CDR3 region: CASSQGSTADTQYF. CDR3 DNA: TGCGCCAGCAGCCAAGGGAGTACGGCAGATACGCAGTATTTT.

This chain uses TRBV6-1 with TRBJ2-7; D gene uncertain. CDR1 and CDR2 from the germline V gene are MNHNS and SASEGT. Trimming shortened V by 6 bases and J by 2 bases, and 14 bases separated the two germline ends. CDR3 size: 14 residues. The CDR3 spells CASSPAGDPYEQYV. CDR3 coding DNA: TGTGCCAGCAGCCCGGCAGGCGACCCCTACGAGCAGTACGTC.

This clone was seen a few times. The V call is TRBV10-3, the J call TRBJ2-2; 8 bases match TRBD1. After removal of 6 bases from V and 4 bases from J, the junction contained 7 bases not matched to a gene. Germline lookup yields CDR1 ENHRY and CDR2 SYGVKD. The CDR3 is 15 residues long. The CDR3 DNA follows: TGTGCCATCAGCCTGGACAGGGCCCGCACCGGGGAGCTGTTTTTT. Protein product: CAISLDRARTGELFF.

This clone was recorded at least ten times. The chain recombines TRBV7-9 with TRBJ1-1, with D possibly matching TRBD1 (6 bases). V dropped 7 bases and J dropped 0 bases, with 15 bases sitting between them. This CDR3 contains 15 residues. Germline CDR1 reads SEHNR; CDR2 reads FQNEAQ (reference sequence). DNA of the CDR3: TGTGCCAGCATCTCGCGGACAGTAATGAACACTGAAGCTTTCTTT. Its protein is CASISRTVMNTEAFF.

This clone came up a few times. The J gene is TRBJ2-2, the V gene TRBV4-3, with D maybe TRBD2 (5 bases). The V gene's germline CDR1 is LGHNA and CDR2 YSLEER. There are 17 residues in the CDR3. V was trimmed by 1 base and J by 4 bases, leaving 16 bases between them. This chain's CDR3 is CASSQVFGVMSTGELFF. Written as DNA, the CDR3 is TGCGCCAGCAGCCAAGTTTTCGGGGTTATGAGCACCGGGGAGCTGTTTTTT.

This clone has a handful of counts. The chain carries TRBV28 and TRBJ2-5; D uncertain. The germline CDR1 and CDR2 sequences are MDHEN and SYDVKM. The CDR3 extends over 13 amino acids. Trimming pared 5 bases from V and 3 bases from J, leaving 10 bases between. CDR3 in amino acids: CASSPGNEETQYF. DNA for the CDR3: TGTGCCAGCAGTCCTGGGAATGAAGAGACCCAGTACTTC. Full variable domain (missing parts from reference TRBV28 and TRBJ2-5): DVKVTQSSRYLVKRTGEKVFLECVQDMDHENMFWYRQDPGLGLRLIYFSYDVKMKEKGDIPEGYSVSREKKERFSLILESASTNQTSMYLCASSPGNEETQYFGPGTRLLVL.

This clone has more than one count but fewer than ten. Other DNA sequences in this sample translate to the same CDR3. As DNA, the CDR3 is TGTGCCAGCAGTTTAAGAGAGTATGGCTACACCTTC. Residues: CASSLREYGYTF. The V call is TRBV28, the J call TRBJ1-2, with D unclear. CDR3 length equals 12 residues. The ends were cut back, 2 bases at V and 5 bases at J, with 6 bases in the middle. Germline values: CDR1 MDHEN, CDR2 SYDVKM.